This TCR beta chain was documented in a study of cytomegalovirus exposure and HLA in healthy donors. Study-level points and caveats: An apparent linkage of common viral pathogens to several of the most significant clusters emerged in a later analysis.

The CDR3 is made up of 15 amino acids. Trimming removed 6 bases from V and 4 bases from J; junction bases left unmatched: 9. Germline V gene data show CDR1 as MNHEY and CDR2 as SVGAGI. 13 Jbeta primers and 60 Vbeta primers were used for the PCR. Authors' methods: Per a later analysis, the number of unique TCR beta chains was approximately 73 million, of which roughly 10 million were shared. The data were produced by immunoSEQ multiplex PCR, yet TCRdb's version contains in-frame clones alone and is incomplete. V, J and clone size derive from that table, while D and trimming were established from the DNA sequence. The sample records approximately 150,000 clones, around 80% being singletons. As for this clone: Its matching antigen is unknown.

This chain links TRBV6-5 with TRBJ2-5; 9 nucleotides line up with TRBD2. This clonotype originated in a woman aged 40 to 49 in good health and CMV-seronegative. Sequences were obtained from PBMCs. CDR3 nucleotide sequence: TGTGCCAGCAGACCTATAGCGGGAGATGGAGAGACCCAGTACTTC. The encoded protein is CASRPIAGDGETQYF.